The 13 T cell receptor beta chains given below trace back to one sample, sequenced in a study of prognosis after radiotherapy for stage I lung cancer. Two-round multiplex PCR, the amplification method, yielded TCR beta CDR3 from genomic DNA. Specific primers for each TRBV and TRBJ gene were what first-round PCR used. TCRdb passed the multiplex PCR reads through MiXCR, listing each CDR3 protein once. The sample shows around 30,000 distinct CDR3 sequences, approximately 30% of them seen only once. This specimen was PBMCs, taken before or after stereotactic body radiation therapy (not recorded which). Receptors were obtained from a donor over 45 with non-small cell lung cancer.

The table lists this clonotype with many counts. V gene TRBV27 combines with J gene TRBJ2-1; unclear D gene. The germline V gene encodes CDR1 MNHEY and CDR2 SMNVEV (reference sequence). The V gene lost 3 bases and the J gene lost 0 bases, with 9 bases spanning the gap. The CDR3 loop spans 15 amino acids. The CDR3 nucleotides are TGTGCCAGCAGTTTCACCGCCCCCTCCTACAATGAGCAGTTCTTC. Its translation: CASSFTAPSYNEQFF.

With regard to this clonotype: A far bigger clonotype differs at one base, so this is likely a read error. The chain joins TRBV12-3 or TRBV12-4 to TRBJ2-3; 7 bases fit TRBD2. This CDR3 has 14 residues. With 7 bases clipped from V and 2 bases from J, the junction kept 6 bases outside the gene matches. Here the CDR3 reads CASILAALTDTQYF. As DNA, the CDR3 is TGTGCCAGCATTCTAGCGGCCCTCACAGATACGCAGTATTTT.

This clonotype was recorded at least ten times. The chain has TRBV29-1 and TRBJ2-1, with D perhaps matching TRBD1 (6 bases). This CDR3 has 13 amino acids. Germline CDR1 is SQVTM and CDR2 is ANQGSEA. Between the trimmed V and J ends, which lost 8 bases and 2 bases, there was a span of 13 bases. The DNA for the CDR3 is TGCAGCACTAGACAGGATACCTACAATGAGCAGTTCTTC. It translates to CSTRQDTYNEQFF.

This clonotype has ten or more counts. The CDR3 reads CASTNKGWGANYGYTF. The CDR3 DNA follows: TGTGCCAGCACAAACAAAGGTTGGGGGGCGAACTATGGCTACACCTTC. This sequence joins TRBV12-3 or TRBV12-4 and TRBJ1-2, with a weak D call TRBD1 (6 bases). V gave up 7 bases and J gave up 2 bases, with 20 bases separating them. The CDR3 runs to 16 residues.

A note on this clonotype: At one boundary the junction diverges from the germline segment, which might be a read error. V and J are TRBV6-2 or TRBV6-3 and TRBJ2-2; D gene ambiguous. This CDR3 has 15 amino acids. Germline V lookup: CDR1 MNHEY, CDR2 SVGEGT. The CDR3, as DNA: TGTGCCAGCAGCCCTACTATTCGCGACACCTGGGAGCTGTTTTTT. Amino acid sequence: CASSPTIRDTWELFF.

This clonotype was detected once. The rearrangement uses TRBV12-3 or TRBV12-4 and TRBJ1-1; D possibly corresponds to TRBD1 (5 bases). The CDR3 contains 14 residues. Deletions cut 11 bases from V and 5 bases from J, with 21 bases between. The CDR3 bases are TGTGCCTCCTTAATTCGACGGGGGGGGACTGAAGCTTTCTTT. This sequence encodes CASLIRRGGTEAFF.

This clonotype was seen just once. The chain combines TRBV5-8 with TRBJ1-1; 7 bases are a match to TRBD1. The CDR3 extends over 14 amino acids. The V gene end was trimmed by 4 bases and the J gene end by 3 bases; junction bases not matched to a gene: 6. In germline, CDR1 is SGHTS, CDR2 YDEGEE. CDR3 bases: TGTGCCAGCAGCAAATGGGACAGTTACACTGAAGCTTTCTTT. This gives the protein CASSKWDSYTEAFF. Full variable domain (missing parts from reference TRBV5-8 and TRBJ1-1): EAGVTQSPTHLIKTRGQQATLRCSPISGHTSVYWYQQALGLGLQFLLWYDEGEERNRGNFPPRFSGRQFPNYSSELNVNALELEDSALYLCASSKWDSYTEAFFGQGTRLTVV.

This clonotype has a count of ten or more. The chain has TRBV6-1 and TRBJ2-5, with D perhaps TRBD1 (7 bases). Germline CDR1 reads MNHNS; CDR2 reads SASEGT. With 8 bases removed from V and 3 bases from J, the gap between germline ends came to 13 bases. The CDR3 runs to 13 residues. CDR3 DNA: TGTGCCAGCCAGACAGGGAGGAAAGAGACCCAGTACTTC. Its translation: CASQTGRKETQYF.

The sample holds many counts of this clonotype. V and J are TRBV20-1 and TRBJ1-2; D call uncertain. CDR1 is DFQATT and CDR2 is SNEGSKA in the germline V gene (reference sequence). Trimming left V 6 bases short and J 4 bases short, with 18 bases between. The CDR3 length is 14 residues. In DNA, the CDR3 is TGCAGTGCCCGCTCCCCTACTAAATCCTATGGCTACACCTTC. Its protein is CSARSPTKSYGYTF.

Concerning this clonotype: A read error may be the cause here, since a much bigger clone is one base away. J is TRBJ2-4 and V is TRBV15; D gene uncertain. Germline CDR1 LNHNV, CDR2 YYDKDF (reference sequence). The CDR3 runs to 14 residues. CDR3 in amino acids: CVTSRDPTVNIQYF. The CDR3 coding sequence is TGTGTCACCAGCAGAGACCCCACCGTAAACATTCAGTACTTC.

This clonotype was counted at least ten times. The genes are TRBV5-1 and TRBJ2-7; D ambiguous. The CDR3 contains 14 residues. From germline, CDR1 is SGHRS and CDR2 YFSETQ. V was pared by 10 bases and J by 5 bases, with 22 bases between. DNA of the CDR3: TGCGCCGGAGATGATACCTTCCCGAGGAACGAGCAGTACTTC. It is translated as CAGDDTFPRNEQYF.

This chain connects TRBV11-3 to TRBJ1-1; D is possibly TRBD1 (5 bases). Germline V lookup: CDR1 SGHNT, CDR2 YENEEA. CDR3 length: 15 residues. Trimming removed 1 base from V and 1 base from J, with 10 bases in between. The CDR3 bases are TGTGCCAGCAGCTTAGGGGGGACGGCGAACACTGAAGCTTTCTTT. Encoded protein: CASSLGGTANTEAFF.

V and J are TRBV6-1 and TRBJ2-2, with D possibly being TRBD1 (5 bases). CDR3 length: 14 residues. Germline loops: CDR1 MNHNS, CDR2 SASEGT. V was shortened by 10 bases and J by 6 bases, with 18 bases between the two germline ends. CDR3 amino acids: CAINMGPDSGELFF. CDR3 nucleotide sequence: TGTGCCATCAACATGGGGCCAGATTCCGGGGAGCTGTTTTTT.